Shown below are 20 T cell receptor beta chains from a single sample sequenced in a study of T cells in Graves' hyperthyroidism and ophthalmopathy. RNA transcripts gave rise to amplified TCR beta CDR3 regions. The TCR CDR3 was amplified in a first-round RT-PCR using the HTBI primer set. TCRdb reprocessed the multiplex PCR reads via MiXCR and lists one record per CDR3 protein. Among roughly 720,000 distinct CDR3 sequences, 15% to 20% were seen once, and the ten largest hold 15% to 19%. The sample was blood. The receptors here all came from a man aged 45-60 years with Graves' hyperthyroidism.

This clonotype was detected many times. The chain joins TRBV30 to TRBJ2-2; 8 nucleotides agree with TRBD1. CDR1 is GTSNPN, CDR2 SVGIG, per germline (reference sequence). The CDR3 is 14 residues long. V was clipped by 7 bases and J by 4 bases; unmatched bases: 8. CDR3 region: CASPRTGSTGELFF. CDR3 DNA sequence: TGTGCCTCCCCGCGGACAGGGAGCACCGGGGAGCTGTTTTTT.

This clonotype was counted only a few times. A read error may explain this, as a much larger clone is one base away. The rearrangement uses TRBV11-2 and TRBJ1-5; 7 bases agree with TRBD1. CDR3 length equals 14 residues. Germline CDR1 SGHAT, CDR2 FQNNGV. DNA for the CDR3: TGTGTCAGCAGCCGCGACAGGGGCAATCAGCCCCAGCATTTT. Translation: CVSSRDRGNQPQHF.

A few counts support this clonotype. V usage is TRBV24-1 and J usage is TRBJ2-2; D remains unclear. V was shortened by 3 bases and J by 0 bases, with 7 bases between the two germline ends. The germline CDR1 and CDR2 sequences are KGHDR and SFDVKD. The CDR3 extends over 15 amino acids. The CDR3 DNA follows: TGTGCCACCAGTGATATTAGAGCGAACACCGGGGAGCTGTTTTTT. It specifies CATSDIRANTGELFF.

V is TRBV29-1 and J is TRBJ2-3; 7 nucleotides agree with TRBD2. V was clipped by 7 bases and J by 3 bases; unmatched bases: 16. This CDR3 is built from 16 residues. Looked up from germline, CDR1 is SQVTM and CDR2 is ANQGSEA. CDR3 coding DNA: TGCAGCGGTTACGGACGTACCGGGGGAGGGACAGATACGCAGTATTTT. Translating it yields CSGYGRTGGGTDTQYF.

The J gene is TRBJ2-5, the V gene TRBV10-2, with D maybe TRBD2 (6 bases). CDR3 length equals 16 residues. The V end was cut by 5 bases, the J end by 5 bases, with 21 bases between. Germline V gene lookup returns CDR1 WSHSY and CDR2 SAAADI. The CDR3 protein is CASSPYGNPGRETQYF. CDR3 nucleotides: TGCGCCAGCAGTCCGTACGGTAACCCGGGGAGGGAGACCCAGTACTTC.

The chain joins TRBV6-2 or TRBV6-3 to TRBJ2-1; D remains unclear. Germline V gene sequence: CDR1 MNHEY, CDR2 SVGEGT. The germline V and J ends were trimmed by 9 bases and 0 bases, with 9 bases remaining between them. The CDR3 loop spans 13 amino acids. For the CDR3, the DNA is TGTGCCAGTAACACAGCCTCCTACAATGAGCAGTTCTTC. Amino acid sequence: CASNTASYNEQFF.

The chain recombines TRBV20-1 with TRBJ2-1, with a weak D call TRBD2 (6 bases). V was clipped by 2 bases and J by 6 bases, with 17 bases between them. CDR1 is DFQATT and CDR2 is SNEGSKA in the germline V gene (reference sequence). This CDR3 is built from 15 residues. CDR3 DNA: TGCAGTGCTAGAAATAGCGGAGTGATGTCCAATGAGCAGTTCTTC. Its protein is CSARNSGVMSNEQFF.

The sample holds many counts of this clonotype. The chain couples TRBV30 to TRBJ2-3; 8 nucleotides agree with TRBD2. V shed 4 bases and J 6 bases; nucleotides not matched to a gene: 3. The CDR3 length is 12 residues. Germline lookup yields CDR1 GTSNPN and CDR2 SVGIG (reference sequence). The CDR3 DNA follows: TGTGCCTGGAACTCGGGAGGGGATACGCAGTATTTT. Translating it yields CAWNSGGDTQYF.

The sample holds many counts of this clonotype. The chain has TRBV29-1 and TRBJ1-1; 7 bases line up with TRBD1. Germline CDR1 reads SQVTM; CDR2 reads ANQGSEA. Germline trimming cut 5 bases from V and 1 base from J; bases unmatched to any gene: 4. The CDR3 runs 13 residues. CDR3 in DNA: TGCAGCGTTAGGACAGGACCGAACACTGAAGCTTTCTTT. Translated, it gives CSVRTGPNTEAFF.

The sample holds a few counts of this clonotype. The chain recombines TRBV6-1 with TRBJ2-7; TRBD2 matches 8 bases. Germline V gene data show CDR1 as MNHNS and CDR2 as SASEGT. The trim removed 5 bases at V and 4 bases at J, leaving 7 bases unmatched. CDR3 length equals 14 residues. CDR3 in DNA: TGTGCCAGCAGTCCACTAGCGGAGGGATACGAGCAGTACTTC. Translated, it gives CASSPLAEGYEQYF.

This clonotype was seen repeatedly, ten times or more. The J gene is TRBJ1-2, the V gene TRBV3-1, with 10 positions matching TRBD1. Germline CDR1 LGHDT, CDR2 YNNKEL (reference sequence). The CDR3 has 14 residues. J lost 8 bases, V lost 7 bases, and 10 bases had no gene match. DNA of the CDR3: TGTGCCAGCACCCGACAGGGGGCGGGTCAAGGCTACACCTTC. This sequence encodes CASTRQGAGQGYTF.

The sample holds many counts of this clonotype. The CDR3 DNA follows: TGTGCCACCAGTGATCGCCTCGAAGTAGCGGGAGAGCATGAGCAGTTCTTC. The encoded protein is CATSDRLEVAGEHEQFF. V is TRBV24-1 and J is TRBJ2-1; 9 positions agree with TRBD2. From germline, CDR1 is KGHDR and CDR2 SFDVKD. The ends lost 3 bases at V and 8 bases at J; junction bases unmatched: 13. The CDR3 totals 17 residues.

As DNA, the CDR3 is TGTGCCATCAGAGCCCAACCTTCTCTCGAGCAGTACTTC. This codes for CAIRAQPSLEQYF. The rearrangement uses TRBV10-3 and TRBJ2-7, with no clear D. Germline CDR1 ENHRY, CDR2 SYGVKD. The CDR3 covers 13 residues. The germline V and J ends were trimmed by 6 bases and 6 bases, with 15 bases remaining between them.

In this sample, this clonotype turned up many times. The genes are TRBV28 and TRBJ2-4; TRBD2 is a possible D gene (5 bases). This CDR3 comprises 15 residues. Germline V gene data show CDR1 as MDHEN and CDR2 as SYDVKM. The V gene lost 2 bases and the J gene lost 0 bases, with 8 bases spanning the gap. The DNA of the CDR3 is TGTGCCAGCAGTTTAGAGGGTTTAGCCAAAAACATTCAGTACTTC. Translating gives CASSLEGLAKNIQYF.

This clonotype turned up a few times. The chain is built from TRBV28 and TRBJ1-5, with TRBD1 identical over 7 bases. CDR3 length: 15 residues. Germline loops: CDR1 MDHEN, CDR2 SYDVKM. J was trimmed by 7 bases and V by 5 bases; bases with no gene match: 11. The DNA of the CDR3 is TGTGCCAGCAGTCTAACAGGGGCCTTGTGGCAGCCCCAGCATTTT. Translated: CASSLTGALWQPQHF.

The gene calls are TRBV5-1 and TRBJ2-1; D is ambiguous. Between the trimmed V and J ends, which lost 4 bases and 7 bases, there was a span of 15 bases. Germline CDR1 and CDR2: SGHRS and YFSETQ. The CDR3 contains 14 residues. The CDR3 bases are TGCGCCAGCAGCCCCAGACAAGGCTGGAATGAGCAGTTCTTC. Its protein product is CASSPRQGWNEQFF.

Here the CDR3 DNA reads TGTGCCAGCAGTCCTTCGGTAGCCCAGGGGGGGACCCAGTACTTC. It translates to CASSPSVAQGGTQYF. V gene TRBV6-1 combines with J gene TRBJ2-5, with a possible D match to TRBD1 (7 bases). Trimming shortened V by 5 bases and J by 7 bases, and 20 bases separated the two germline ends. This CDR3 has 15 amino acids. CDR1 is MNHNS, CDR2 SASEGT, per germline.

V usage is TRBV7-9 and J usage is TRBJ2-4; tentative D call: TRBD2 (6 bases). The germline gives CDR1 SEHNR, CDR2 FQNEAQ (reference sequence). The length of the CDR3 is 16 residues. The V end was cut by 4 bases, the J end by 0 bases, with 13 bases between. The CDR3 coding sequence is TGTGCCAGCAGCTGGGTGCCGGGACTAGCCAAAAACATTCAGTACTTC. Translation: CASSWVPGLAKNIQYF.

In this sample, this clonotype turned up a few times. V is TRBV6-1 and J is TRBJ1-1; D ambiguous. Trimming took 6 bases from V and 0 from J, leaving 8 bases between them. The CDR3 is 13 residues long. Germline V gives CDR1 MNHNS, CDR2 SASEGT. The chain's CDR3 is CASRLDLNTEAFF. The CDR3 bases are TGTGCCAGCAGGCTGGACTTGAACACTGAAGCTTTCTTT.

The table lists this clonotype with a few counts. The chain is built from TRBV3-1 and TRBJ2-1, with 15 bases matching TRBD2. CDR3 length: 15 residues. The V segment lost 7 bases and the J segment 10 bases; nucleotides outside the gene matches: 8. Germline loops: CDR1 LGHDT, CDR2 YNNKEL (reference sequence). The CDR3 region is CASTRTSGRVDEQFF. CDR3 sequence (DNA): TGTGCCAGCACCCGGACTAGCGGGAGGGTAGACGAGCAGTTCTTC.